What follows are 7 T cell receptor beta chains derived from one specimen sequenced in a study of T cells in Graves' hyperthyroidism and ophthalmopathy. The TCR beta CDR3 regions underwent amplification using RNA transcripts as the source. With the HTBI primer set, the TCR CDR3 went through a first round of RT-PCR. TCRdb passed the multiplex PCR reads through MiXCR, listing each CDR3 protein once. The table includes some 600,000 distinct CDR3 sequences, more than 11% detected once. The specimen was blood. The origin of the receptors is a woman aged 30 to 39 with Graves' hyperthyroidism that later progressed to Graves' ophthalmopathy.

In regard to this clonotype: Since no conserved phenylalanine or tryptophan closes the CDR3, a read error is the likely cause. V usage is TRBV7-2 and J usage is TRBJ2-1; unclear D gene. The CDR3 has 15 amino acids. V shed 1 base and J shed 3 bases, with 10 bases lying between them. Germline V gene lookup returns CDR1 SGHTA and CDR2 FQGNSA. This CDR3 is CASSLVDGDYNEQFC. CDR3 DNA sequence: TGTGCCAGCAGCTTAGTGGACGGAGACTACAATGAGCAGTTCTGC.

The table lists this clonotype with many counts. The chain has TRBV24-1 and TRBJ2-1; TRBD2 agrees at 8 bases. The CDR3 extends over 14 amino acids. V dropped 8 bases and J dropped 3; count of bases not matched to a gene: 5. Per the germline V gene, CDR1 is KGHDR and CDR2 is SFDVKD. The CDR3 region is CATKDGRGYNEQFF. The CDR3 bases are TGTGCCACCAAGGACGGGAGGGGCTACAATGAGCAGTTCTTC.

The chain employs TRBV12-3 or TRBV12-4 and TRBJ1-4, with 11 bases aligning to TRBD1. The CDR3 runs to 17 residues. J gave up 4 bases and V 1 base, and 5 bases lay outside the gene matches. The chain's CDR3 is CASSLGTGGIGNEKLFF. Here the CDR3 DNA reads TGTGCCAGCAGTTTAGGGACAGGGGGCATTGGTAATGAAAAACTGTTTTTT.

In its sample, this clonotype was seen a few times. A much larger clone lies one base from this, so it may be a read error. This chain uses TRBV28 with TRBJ1-2; no firm D call. CDR3 length: 11 residues. Germline V lookup: CDR1 MDHEN, CDR2 SYDVKM. V dropped 7 bases and J dropped 6 bases, with 9 bases sitting between them. The CDR3 region is CASTRSDGYTF. The CDR3 region has the DNA TGTGCCAGCACCCGCAGTGATGGCTACACCTTC.

In this sample, this clonotype turned up many times. CDR3: CASSLLQGSGELFF. As DNA, the CDR3 is TGTGCCAGCAGTTTATTACAGGGCTCCGGGGAGCTGTTTTTT. The rearrangement uses TRBV28 and TRBJ2-2, with D perhaps matching TRBD1 (6 bases). V was trimmed by 1 base and J by 6 bases, leaving 9 bases between them. Germline CDR1 and CDR2: MDHEN and SYDVKM. This CDR3 has 14 amino acids.

This clonotype was picked up many times. The chain recombines TRBV27 with TRBJ1-2; 9 nucleotides agree with TRBD1. The CDR3 has 14 residues. After removal of 2 bases from V and 7 bases from J, the junction contained 5 bases not matched to a gene. The germline V gene encodes CDR1 MNHEY and CDR2 SMNVEV (reference sequence). CDR3 sequence: CASSLMRTGAGYTF. The CDR3 DNA is TGTGCCAGCAGTTTAATGAGGACAGGGGCTGGCTACACCTTC.

The rearrangement joins TRBV7-2 to TRBJ2-2, with 7 positions matching TRBD1. The CDR3 covers 15 residues. V shed 3 bases, J shed 2 bases, and the junction held 3 bases outside the gene matches. CDR1 SGHTA and CDR2 FQGNSA come from the germline V gene. The CDR3 loop reads CASSFRQGNTGELFF. The CDR3 DNA is TGTGCCAGCAGCTTTCGACAGGGAAACACCGGGGAGCTGTTTTTT.